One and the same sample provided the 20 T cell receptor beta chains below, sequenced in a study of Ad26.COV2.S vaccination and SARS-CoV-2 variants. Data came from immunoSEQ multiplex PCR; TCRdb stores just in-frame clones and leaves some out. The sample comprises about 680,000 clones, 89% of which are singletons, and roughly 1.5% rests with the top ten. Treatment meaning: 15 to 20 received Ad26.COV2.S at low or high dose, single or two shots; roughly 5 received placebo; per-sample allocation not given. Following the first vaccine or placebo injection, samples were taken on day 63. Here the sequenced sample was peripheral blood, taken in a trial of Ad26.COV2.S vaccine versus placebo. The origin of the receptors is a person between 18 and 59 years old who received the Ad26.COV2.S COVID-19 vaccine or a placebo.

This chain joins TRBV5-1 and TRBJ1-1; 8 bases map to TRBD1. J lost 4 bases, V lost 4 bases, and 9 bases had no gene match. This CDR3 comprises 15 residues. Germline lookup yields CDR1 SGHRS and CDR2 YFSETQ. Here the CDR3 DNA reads TGCGCCAGCAGCCCGGCGACAGGGGTTTTCACTGAAGCTTTCTTT. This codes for CASSPATGVFTEAFF.

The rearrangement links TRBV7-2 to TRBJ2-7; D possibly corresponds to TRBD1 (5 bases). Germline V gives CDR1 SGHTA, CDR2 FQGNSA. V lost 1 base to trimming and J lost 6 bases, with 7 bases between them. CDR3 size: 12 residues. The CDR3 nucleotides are TGTGCCAGCAGCTTAGGGACATCCGAGCAGTACTTC. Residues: CASSLGTSEQYF.

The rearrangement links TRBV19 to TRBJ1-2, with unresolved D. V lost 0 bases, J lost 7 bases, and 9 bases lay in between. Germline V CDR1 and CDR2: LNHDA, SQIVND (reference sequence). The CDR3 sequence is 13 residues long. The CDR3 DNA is TGTGCCAGTAGTATAGATCGACCTAGTGGCTACACCTTC. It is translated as CASSIDRPSGYTF.

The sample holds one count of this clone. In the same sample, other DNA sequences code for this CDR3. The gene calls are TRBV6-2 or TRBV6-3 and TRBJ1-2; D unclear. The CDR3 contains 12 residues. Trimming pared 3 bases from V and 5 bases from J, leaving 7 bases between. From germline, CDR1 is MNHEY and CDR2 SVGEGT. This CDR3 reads CASSYSGYGYTF. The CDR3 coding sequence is TGTGCCAGCAGTTATTCGGGGTATGGCTACACCTTC.

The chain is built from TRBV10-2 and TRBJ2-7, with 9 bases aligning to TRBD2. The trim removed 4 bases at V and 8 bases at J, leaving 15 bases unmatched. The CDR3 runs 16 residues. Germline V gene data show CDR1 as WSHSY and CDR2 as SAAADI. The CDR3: CASSVGPLAGPLKQYF. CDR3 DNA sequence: TGCGCCAGCAGTGTTGGCCCTCTAGCGGGGCCTCTTAAGCAGTACTTC.

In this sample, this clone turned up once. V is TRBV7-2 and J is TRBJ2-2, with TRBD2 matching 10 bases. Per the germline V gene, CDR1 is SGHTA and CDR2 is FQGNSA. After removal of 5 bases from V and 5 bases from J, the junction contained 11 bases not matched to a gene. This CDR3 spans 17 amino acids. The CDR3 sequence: CASSTRAGGPGTGELFF. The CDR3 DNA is TGTGCCAGCAGCACAAGAGCGGGGGGGCCTGGGACCGGGGAGCTGTTTTTT.

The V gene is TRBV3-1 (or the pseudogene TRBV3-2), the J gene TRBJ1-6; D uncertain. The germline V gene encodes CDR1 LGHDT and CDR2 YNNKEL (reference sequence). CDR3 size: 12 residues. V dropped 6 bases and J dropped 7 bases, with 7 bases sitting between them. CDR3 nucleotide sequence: TGTGCCAGCAGGCTTTTGAATTCACCCCTCCACTTT. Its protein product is CASRLLNSPLHF.

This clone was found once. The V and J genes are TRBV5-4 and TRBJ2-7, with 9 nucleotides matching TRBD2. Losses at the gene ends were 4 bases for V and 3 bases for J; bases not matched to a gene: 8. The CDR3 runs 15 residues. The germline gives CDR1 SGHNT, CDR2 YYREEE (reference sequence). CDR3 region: CASSPPGLAGYEQYF. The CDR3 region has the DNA TGTGCCAGCAGCCCACCGGGACTAGCTGGCTACGAGCAGTACTTC.

The CDR3, as DNA: TGTGCCAGCAGCTTCGCAGGGTCCAACACCATATATTTT. Residues: CASSFAGSNTIYF. J is TRBJ1-3 and V is TRBV5-4; perhaps TRBD1 as D (5 bases). CDR1 and CDR2 from the germline V gene are SGHNT and YYREEE (reference sequence). The CDR3 is 13 residues long. Trimming stripped 2 bases from V and 7 bases from J, with 10 bases between.

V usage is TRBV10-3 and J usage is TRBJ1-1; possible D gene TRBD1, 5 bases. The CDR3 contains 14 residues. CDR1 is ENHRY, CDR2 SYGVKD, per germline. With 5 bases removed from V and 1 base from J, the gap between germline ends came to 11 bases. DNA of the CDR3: TGTGCCATCAGTTCTGACAGAGGGAACACTGAAGCTTTCTTT. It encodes CAISSDRGNTEAFF.

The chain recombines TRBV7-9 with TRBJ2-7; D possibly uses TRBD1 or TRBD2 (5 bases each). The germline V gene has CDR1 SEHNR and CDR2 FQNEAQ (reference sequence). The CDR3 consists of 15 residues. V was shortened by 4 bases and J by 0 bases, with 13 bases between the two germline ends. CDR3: CASSYAGDASYEQYF. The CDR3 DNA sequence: TGTGCCAGCAGCTATGCCGGGGACGCCTCCTACGAGCAGTACTTC.

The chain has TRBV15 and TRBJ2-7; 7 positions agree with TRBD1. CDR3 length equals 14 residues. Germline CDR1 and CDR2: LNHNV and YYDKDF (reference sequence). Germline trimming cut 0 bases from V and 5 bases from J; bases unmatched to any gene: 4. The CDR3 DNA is TGTGCCACCAGCAGAGAAAGACAGGGCCACGAGCAGTACTTC. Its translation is CATSRERQGHEQYF. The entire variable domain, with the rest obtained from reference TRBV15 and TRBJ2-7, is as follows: DAMVIQNPRYQVTQFGKPVTLSCSQTLNHNVMYWYQQKSSQAPKLLFHYYDKDFNNEADTPDNFQSRRPNTSFCFLDIRSPGLGDTAMYLCATSRERQGHEQYFGPGTRLTVT.

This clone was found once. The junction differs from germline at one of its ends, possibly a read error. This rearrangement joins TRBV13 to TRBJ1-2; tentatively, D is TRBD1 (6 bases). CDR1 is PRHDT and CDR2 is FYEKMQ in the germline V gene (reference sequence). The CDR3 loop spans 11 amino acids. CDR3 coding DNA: TGTGCCAGCAGCCCTCGACAGGAGGTCTACTTC. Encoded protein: CASSPRQEVYF.

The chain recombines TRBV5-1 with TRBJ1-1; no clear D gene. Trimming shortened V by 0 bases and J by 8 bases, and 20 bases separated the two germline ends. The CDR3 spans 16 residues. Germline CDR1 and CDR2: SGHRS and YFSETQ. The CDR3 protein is CASSLDRRALGSEAFF. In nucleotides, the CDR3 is TGCGCCAGCAGCTTGGATCGTCGGGCTCTAGGGAGCGAAGCTTTCTTT.

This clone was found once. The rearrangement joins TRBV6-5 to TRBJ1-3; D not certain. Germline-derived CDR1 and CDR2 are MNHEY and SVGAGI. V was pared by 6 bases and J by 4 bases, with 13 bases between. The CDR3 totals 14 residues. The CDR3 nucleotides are TGTGCCAGCAGCCAACCGAGCAACGGAAACACCATATATTTT. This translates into CASSQPSNGNTIYF.

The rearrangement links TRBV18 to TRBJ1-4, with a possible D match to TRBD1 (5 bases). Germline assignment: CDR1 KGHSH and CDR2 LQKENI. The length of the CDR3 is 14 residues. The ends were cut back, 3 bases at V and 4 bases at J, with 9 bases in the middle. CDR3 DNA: TGTGCCAGCTCACCTGGGACGGATAATGAAAAACTGTTTTTT. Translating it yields CASSPGTDNEKLFF.

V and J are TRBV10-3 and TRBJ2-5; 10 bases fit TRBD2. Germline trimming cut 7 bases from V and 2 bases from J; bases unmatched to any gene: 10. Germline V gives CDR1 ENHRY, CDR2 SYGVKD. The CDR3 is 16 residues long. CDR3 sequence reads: CAIKSSRAGGQETQYF. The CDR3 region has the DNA TGTGCCATCAAGTCGAGTCGAGCGGGGGGGCAAGAGACCCAGTACTTC.

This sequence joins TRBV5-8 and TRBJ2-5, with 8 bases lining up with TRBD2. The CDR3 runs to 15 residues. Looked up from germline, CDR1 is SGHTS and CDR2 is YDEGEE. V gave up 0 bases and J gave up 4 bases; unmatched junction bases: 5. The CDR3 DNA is TGTGCCAGCAGCTTGGGAACGGGAGGGCGAGAGACCCAGTACTTC. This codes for CASSLGTGGRETQYF.

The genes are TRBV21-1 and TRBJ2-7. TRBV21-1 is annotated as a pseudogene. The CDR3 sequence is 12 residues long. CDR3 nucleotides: TGTGCCAGCAGCCTCTTACTTGGGGAGCAGTACTTC. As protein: CASSLLLGEQYF.

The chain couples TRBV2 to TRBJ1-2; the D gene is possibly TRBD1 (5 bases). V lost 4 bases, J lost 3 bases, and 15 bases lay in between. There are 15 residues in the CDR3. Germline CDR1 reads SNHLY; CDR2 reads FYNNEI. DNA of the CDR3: TGTGCCAGCAGTGGGGGCTCCGGTGGGTACTATGGCTACACCTTC. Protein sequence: CASSGGSGGYYGYTF.